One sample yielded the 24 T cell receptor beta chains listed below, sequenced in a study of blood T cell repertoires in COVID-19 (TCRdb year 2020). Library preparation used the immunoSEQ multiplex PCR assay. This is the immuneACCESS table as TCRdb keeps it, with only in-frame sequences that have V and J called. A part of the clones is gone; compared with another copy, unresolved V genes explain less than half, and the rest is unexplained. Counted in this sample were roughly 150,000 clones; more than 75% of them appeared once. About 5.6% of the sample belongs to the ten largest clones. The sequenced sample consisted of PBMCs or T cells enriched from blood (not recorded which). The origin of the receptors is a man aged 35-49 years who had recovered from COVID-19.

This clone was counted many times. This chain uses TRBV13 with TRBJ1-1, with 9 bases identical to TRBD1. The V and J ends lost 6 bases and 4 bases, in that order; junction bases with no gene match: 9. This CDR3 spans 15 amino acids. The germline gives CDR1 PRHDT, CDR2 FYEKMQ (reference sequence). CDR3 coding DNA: TGTGCCAGCAGGGAAACAGGGGGCAGGGGCACTGAAGCTTTCTTT. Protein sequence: CASRETGGRGTEAFF. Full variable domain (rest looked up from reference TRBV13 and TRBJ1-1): AAGVIQSPRHLIKEKRETATLKCYPIPRHDTVYWYQQGPGQDPQFLISFYEKMQSDKGSIPDRFSAQQFSDYHSELNMSSLELGDSALYFCASRETGGRGTEAFFGQGTRLTVV.

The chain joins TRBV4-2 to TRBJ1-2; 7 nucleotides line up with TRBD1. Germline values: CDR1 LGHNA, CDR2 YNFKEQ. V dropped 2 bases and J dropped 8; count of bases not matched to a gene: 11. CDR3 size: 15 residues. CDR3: CASSQTGQAAWGYTF. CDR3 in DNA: TGTGCCAGCAGCCAAACAGGACAGGCGGCGTGGGGCTACACCTTC.

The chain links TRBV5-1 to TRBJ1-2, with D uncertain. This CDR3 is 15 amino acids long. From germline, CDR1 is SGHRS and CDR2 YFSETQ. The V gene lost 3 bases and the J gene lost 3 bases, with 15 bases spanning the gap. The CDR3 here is CASSSRENPDYGYTF. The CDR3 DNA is TGCGCCAGCAGCTCGAGGGAGAACCCGGACTATGGCTACACCTTC.

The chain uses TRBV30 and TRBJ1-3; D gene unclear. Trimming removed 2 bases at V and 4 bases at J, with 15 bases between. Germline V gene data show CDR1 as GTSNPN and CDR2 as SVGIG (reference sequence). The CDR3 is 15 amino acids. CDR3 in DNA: TGTGCCTGGAGTCCCCCTACGTCGGTGGGAAACACCATATATTTT. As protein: CAWSPPTSVGNTIYF.

CDR3 coding DNA: TGTGCCAGCACGCAGGGGGCTTACACCGGGGAGCTGTTTTTT. Its protein product is CASTQGAYTGELFF. This rearrangement joins TRBV27 to TRBJ2-2, with 8 bases matching TRBD1. The CDR3 contains 14 residues. Germline V gives CDR1 MNHEY, CDR2 SMNVEV (reference sequence). V lost 7 bases to trimming and J lost 3 bases; unmatched junction nucleotides: 4.

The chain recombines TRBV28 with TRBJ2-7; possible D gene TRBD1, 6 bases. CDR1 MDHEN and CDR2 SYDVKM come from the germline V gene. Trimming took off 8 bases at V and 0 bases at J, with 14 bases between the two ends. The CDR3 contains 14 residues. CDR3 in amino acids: CASGGPHASYEQYF. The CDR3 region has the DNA TGTGCCAGCGGGGGCCCCCACGCCTCCTACGAGCAGTACTTC.

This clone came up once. The CDR3 is CASHIQGAVPNTEAFF. Written as DNA, the CDR3 is TGTGCCAGCCATATACAGGGGGCCGTCCCGAACACTGAAGCTTTCTTT. The chain recombines TRBV27 with TRBJ1-1; 9 nucleotides match TRBD1. The germline CDR1 and CDR2 sequences are MNHEY and SMNVEV (reference sequence). CDR3 length equals 16 residues. Trimming removed 8 bases from V and 1 base from J; junction bases left unmatched: 11.

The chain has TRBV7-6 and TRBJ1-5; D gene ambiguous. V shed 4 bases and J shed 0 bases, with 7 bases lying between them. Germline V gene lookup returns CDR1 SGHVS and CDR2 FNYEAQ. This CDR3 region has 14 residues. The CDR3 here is CASSSHTSNQPQHF. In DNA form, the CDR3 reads TGTGCCAGCAGCTCCCACACTAGCAATCAGCCCCAGCATTTT.

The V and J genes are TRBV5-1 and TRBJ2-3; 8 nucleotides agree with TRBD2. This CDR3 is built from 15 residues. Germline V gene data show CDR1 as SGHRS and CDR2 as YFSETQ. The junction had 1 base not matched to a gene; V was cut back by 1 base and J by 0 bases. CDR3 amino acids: CASSLRGGSTDTQYF. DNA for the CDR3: TGCGCCAGCAGCTTGCGGGGGGGAAGCACAGATACGCAGTATTTT.

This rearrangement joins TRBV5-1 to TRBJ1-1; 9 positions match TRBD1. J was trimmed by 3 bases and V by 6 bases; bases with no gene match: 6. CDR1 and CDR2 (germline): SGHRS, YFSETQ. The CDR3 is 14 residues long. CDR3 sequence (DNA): TGCGCCAGCAACCTGGGACAGGGCGACACTGAAGCTTTCTTT. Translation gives CASNLGQGDTEAFF.

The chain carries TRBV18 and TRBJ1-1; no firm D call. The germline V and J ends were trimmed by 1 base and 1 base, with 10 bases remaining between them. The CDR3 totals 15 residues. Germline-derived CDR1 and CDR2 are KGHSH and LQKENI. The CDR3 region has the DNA TGTGCCAGCTCACCACGACACTTCGGGAACACTGAAGCTTTCTTT. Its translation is CASSPRHFGNTEAFF. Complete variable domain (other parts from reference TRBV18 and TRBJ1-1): NAGVMQNPRHLVRRRGQEARLRCSPMKGHSHVYWYRQLPEEGLKFMVYLQKENIIDESGMPKERFSAEFPKEGPSILRIQQVVRGDSAAYFCASSPRHFGNTEAFFGQGTRLTVV.

The CDR3 DNA reads as TGTGCCAGCAGCTTAGTTCCCCGCGGGGGGGAGTCCTACAATGAGCAGTTCTTC. Translated: CASSLVPRGGESYNEQFF. V gene TRBV7-2 combines with J gene TRBJ2-1, with 9 bases fitting TRBD2. Looked up from germline, CDR1 is SGHTA and CDR2 is FQGNSA. Germline trimming cut 1 base from V and 1 base from J; bases unmatched to any gene: 8. This CDR3 has 18 residues.

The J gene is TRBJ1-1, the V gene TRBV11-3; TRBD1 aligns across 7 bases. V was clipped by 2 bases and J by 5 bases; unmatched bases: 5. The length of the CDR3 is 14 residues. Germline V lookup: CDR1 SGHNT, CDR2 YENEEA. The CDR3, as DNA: TGTGCCAGCAGCTTAAGGGGGCTCGGGACTGAAGCTTTCTTT. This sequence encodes CASSLRGLGTEAFF. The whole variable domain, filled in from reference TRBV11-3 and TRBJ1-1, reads EAGVVQSPRYKIIEKKQPVAFWCNPISGHNTLYWYLQNLGQGPELLIRYENEEAVDDSQLPKDRFSAERLKGVDSTLKIQPAELGDSAVYLCASSLRGLGTEAFFGQGTRLTVV.

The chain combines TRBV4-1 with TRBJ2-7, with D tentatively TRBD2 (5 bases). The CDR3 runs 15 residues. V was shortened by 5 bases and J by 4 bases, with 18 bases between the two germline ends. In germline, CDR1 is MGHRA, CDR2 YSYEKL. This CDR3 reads CASSSGVGNIYEQYV. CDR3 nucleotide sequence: TGCGCCAGCAGCAGCGGAGTTGGGAATATTTACGAGCAGTACGTC.

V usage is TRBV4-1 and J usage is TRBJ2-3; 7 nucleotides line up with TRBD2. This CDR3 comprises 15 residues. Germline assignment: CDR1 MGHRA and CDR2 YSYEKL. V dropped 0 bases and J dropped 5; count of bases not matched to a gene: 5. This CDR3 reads CASSQDRAGRDTQYF. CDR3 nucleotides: TGCGCCAGCAGCCAAGATAGAGCGGGGAGAGATACGCAGTATTTT.

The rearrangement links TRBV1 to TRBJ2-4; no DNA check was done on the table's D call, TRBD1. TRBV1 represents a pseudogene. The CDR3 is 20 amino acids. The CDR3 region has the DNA TGCACCAGCAGCCCGGACAGAGGGAGACTATATCTTCTAGCCAAAAACATTCAGTACTTC. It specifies CTSSPDRGRLYLLAKNIQYF.

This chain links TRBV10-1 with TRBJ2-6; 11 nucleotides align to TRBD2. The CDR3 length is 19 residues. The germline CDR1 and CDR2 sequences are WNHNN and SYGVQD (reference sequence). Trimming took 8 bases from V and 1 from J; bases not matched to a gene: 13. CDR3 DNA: TGCGCCAGCTTCGTAGCGGGGGGGCCTGGAAGGTCTGGGGCCAACGTCCTGACTTTC. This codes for CASFVAGGPGRSGANVLTF.

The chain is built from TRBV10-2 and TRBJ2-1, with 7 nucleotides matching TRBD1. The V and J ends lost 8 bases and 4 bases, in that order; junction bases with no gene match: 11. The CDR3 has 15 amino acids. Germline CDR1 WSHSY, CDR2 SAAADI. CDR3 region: CASRPPGTVYNEQFF. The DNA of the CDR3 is TGCGCCAGCCGACCTCCCGGGACAGTTTACAATGAGCAGTTCTTC.

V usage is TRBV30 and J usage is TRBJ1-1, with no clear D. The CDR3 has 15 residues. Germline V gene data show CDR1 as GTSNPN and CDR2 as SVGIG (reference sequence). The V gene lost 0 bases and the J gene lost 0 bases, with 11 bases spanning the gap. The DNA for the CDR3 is TGTGCCTGGAGTGTACGAGGAGGTGTGAACACTGAAGCTTTCTTT. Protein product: CAWSVRGGVNTEAFF.

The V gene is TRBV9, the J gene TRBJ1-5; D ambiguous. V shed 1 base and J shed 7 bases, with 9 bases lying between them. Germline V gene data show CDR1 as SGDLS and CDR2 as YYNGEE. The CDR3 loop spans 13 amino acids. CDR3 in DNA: TGTGCCAGCAGCGTACAACCGGGACAGCCCCAGCATTTT. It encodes CASSVQPGQPQHF.

Here the CDR3 reads CASSRNTGFGETQYF. Here the CDR3 DNA reads TGTGCCAGTAGTAGAAACACAGGGTTCGGTGAGACCCAGTACTTC. The chain links TRBV19 to TRBJ2-5; TRBD1 might be the D (6 bases). V was cut by 4 bases and J by 5 bases, with 17 bases left in between. This CDR3 has 15 amino acids. The V gene's germline CDR1 is LNHDA and CDR2 SQIVND (reference sequence).

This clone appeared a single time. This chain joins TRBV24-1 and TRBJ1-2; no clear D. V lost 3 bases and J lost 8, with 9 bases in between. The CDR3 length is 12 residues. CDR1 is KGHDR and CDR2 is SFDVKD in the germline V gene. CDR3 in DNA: TGTGCCACCAGTGATCCCACAACCGGCTACACCTTC. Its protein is CATSDPTTGYTF.

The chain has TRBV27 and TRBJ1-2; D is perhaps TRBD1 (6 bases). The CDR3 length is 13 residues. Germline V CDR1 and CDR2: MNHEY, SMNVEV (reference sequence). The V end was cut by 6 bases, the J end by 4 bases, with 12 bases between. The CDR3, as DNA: TGTGCCAGCAGGCCCTCAGGGGCCTATGGCTACACCTTC. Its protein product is CASRPSGAYGYTF.

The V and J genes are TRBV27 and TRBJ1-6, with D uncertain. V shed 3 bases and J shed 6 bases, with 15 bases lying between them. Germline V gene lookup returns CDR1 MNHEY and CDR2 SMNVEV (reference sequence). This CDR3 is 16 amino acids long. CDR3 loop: CASSFGERVFNSPLHF. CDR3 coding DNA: TGTGCCAGCAGTTTTGGGGAGAGGGTATTTAATTCACCCCTCCACTTT.